This T cell receptor beta chain stems from a study of PD-1 blockade in mismatch repair-deficient tumors (TCRdb year 2017). Regarding the research as a whole: Between late 2013 and 2016, the trial enrolled about 93 consecutive patients with over nine mismatch repair-deficient cancer types, every one of whom had been previously treated and was progressing. Deep sequencing of TCR CDR3 regions was used to track tumor-associated T cell clones in peripheral blood of patients responding to PD-1 blockade.

Points the paper makes about the study in general: After pembrolizumab, tumor-resident clones, which were often undetectable in blood before treatment, expanded rapidly and then contracted, generally ahead of radiologic responses.

Taken from cysteine to phenylalanine, the CDR3 has 15 residues. Solely the CDR3 DNA is kept, with 45 bases framed from the first base. At the junction V is shortened by 2 bases and J by 2 bases, with 10 bases in between. From the germline V gene, CDR1 is MGHDK and CDR2 is SYGVNS. Of note for this clone: The clone's antigen remains unknown. Nothing much larger sits one base from this clone, and base qualities are not available.

Receptor amplification or capture employed the immunoSEQ multiplex PCR assay. TCRdb stores this immuneACCESS table with in-frame sequences only. Part of the clones is absent; in the studies checked, under half of the shortfall reflects unresolved V genes, and no reason is known for the rest. The sample data list more than 90,000 clones, and roughly 80% of these were observed just once. The leading ten clones occupy roughly 4.5% of the sample. For each enrolled patient, mismatch repair deficiency was established using either polymerase chain reaction or immunohistochemistry. A few patients who responded to pembrolizumab therapy underwent TCR sequencing. The phase II trial prospectively evaluated PD-1 blockade with pembrolizumab in advanced mismatch repair-deficient cancers, independent of tissue of origin. Serial peripheral blood T cell samples were collected before and at multiple times after starting PD-1 blockade. The timing of each blood sample was reported as weeks after the first dose of pembrolizumab.

This TCR came from an adult with mismatch repair-deficient cancer. The sample was peripheral blood, taken approximately 14 months after starting pembrolizumab. The rearrangement combines TRBV25-1 with TRBJ2-1; too little of a D gene remains to name it. The DNA is as follows: TGTGCCAGCAGTGAACGGGTCCCGACCTACAATGAGCAGTTCTTC. Translated, it reads CASSERVPTYNEQFF.